Below, 13 T cell receptor beta chains from the same sample are listed, as sequenced in a study of blood T cell repertoires in COVID-19. The repertoire was sequenced with immunoSEQ multiplex PCR; TCRdb's copy has only in-frame clones and lacks some. There are 180,000 or so clones in the sample; roughly 76% occur only once, and roughly 11% lies in the top ten. The sequencing sample was made of peripheral blood. The receptor source for this set is a woman aged 40 to 49 with COVID-19, enrolled during active disease.

The chain has TRBV3-1 (or the pseudogene TRBV3-2) and TRBJ1-1; 9 bases map to TRBD1. Trimming at V came to 6 bases and at J to 6 bases, leaving 5 bases not matched to a gene. The CDR3 is made up of 13 amino acids. CDR1 and CDR2 from the germline V gene are LGHDT and YNNKEL (reference sequence). DNA for the CDR3: TGTGCCAGCAGTTACAGGGGGCTCGCTGAAGCTTTCTTT. It yields the protein CASSYRGLAEAFF.

V gene TRBV6-1 combines with J gene TRBJ1-6; tentative D call: TRBD1 (5 bases). CDR1 MNHNS and CDR2 SASEGT come from the germline V gene. With 1 base removed from V and 11 bases from J, the gap between germline ends came to 12 bases. The CDR3 sequence is 14 residues long. Written as DNA, the CDR3 is TGTGCCAGCAGTGAAGGCGGGGGGATCCCACCCCTCCACTTT. Protein: CASSEGGGIPPLHF.

The chain couples TRBV13 to TRBJ2-7; 15 positions match TRBD2. CDR1 and CDR2 (germline): PRHDT, FYEKMQ (reference sequence). The trim removed 0 bases at V and 5 bases at J, leaving 5 bases unmatched. This CDR3 contains 17 residues. CDR3 sequence (DNA): TGTGCCAGCAGCTTAGGCCCGGGACTAGCGGGAGGACACGAGCAGTACTTC. It encodes CASSLGPGLAGGHEQYF.

The J gene is TRBJ2-1, the V gene TRBV4-2; TRBD2 is a possible D gene (6 bases). V lost 0 bases and J 7 bases, leaving 13 bases between the germline ends. CDR3 length: 15 residues. Germline V gene data show CDR1 as LGHNA and CDR2 as YNFKEQ. CDR3 loop: CASSQDLRDWNEQFF. The DNA of the CDR3 is TGTGCCAGCAGCCAAGATCTTAGGGACTGGAATGAGCAGTTCTTC.

In this sample, this clone turned up a few times. This sample includes further DNA sequences coding for the same CDR3. The chain links TRBV7-9 to TRBJ1-5; 10 bases map to TRBD1. V shed 5 bases and J 5 bases; nucleotides not matched to a gene: 3. The CDR3 is 14 residues long. Germline V gene data show CDR1 as SEHNR and CDR2 as FQNEAQ (reference sequence). The CDR3 DNA reads TGTGCCAGCAGCCCCGGGACAGGGGATCAGCCCCAGCATTTT. Protein product: CASSPGTGDQPQHF. The full variable domain, completed using reference TRBV7-9 and TRBJ1-5, is DTGVSQNPRHKITKRGQNVTFRCDPISEHNRLYWYRQTLGQGPEFLTYFQNEAQLEKSRLLSDRFSAERPKGSFSTLEIQRTEQGDSAMYLCASSPGTGDQPQHFGDGTRLSIL.

This sequence joins TRBV9 and TRBJ1-4; D possibly corresponds to TRBD1 (6 bases). Trimming removed 0 bases at V and 5 bases at J, with 20 bases between. The CDR3 has 18 residues. Germline assignment: CDR1 SGDLS and CDR2 YYNGEE. The DNA of the CDR3 is TGTGCCAGCAGCGTAGGAAGGGACCGAGGGGGAGAGAATGAAAAACTGTTTTTT. This translates into CASSVGRDRGGENEKLFF.

This clone was counted a few times. At the DNA level, this CDR3 is encoded by other sequences in the same sample as well. The chain couples TRBV18 to TRBJ1-1; D is perhaps TRBD1 (5 bases). Germline CDR1 KGHSH, CDR2 LQKENI. Deletions cut 3 bases from V and 5 bases from J, with 13 bases between. The CDR3 contains 14 residues. The CDR3, as DNA: TGTGCCAGCTCACCGGGGCAGGGAAGGACTGAAGCTTTCTTT. It specifies CASSPGQGRTEAFF.

V and J are TRBV4-2 and TRBJ2-2; TRBD1 might be the D (6 bases). The germline gives CDR1 LGHNA, CDR2 YNFKEQ. The V and J ends lost 3 bases and 1 base respectively, with 12 bases between them. This CDR3 has 16 residues. CDR3 DNA sequence: TGTGCCAGCAGCCAGGTTAAACAGGGGAACACCGGGGAGCTGTTTTTT. This gives the protein CASSQVKQGNTGELFF.

The rearrangement uses TRBV18 and TRBJ2-2; 8 nucleotides align to TRBD1. Germline CDR1 reads KGHSH; CDR2 reads LQKENI. The V gene end was trimmed by 6 bases and the J gene end by 5 bases; junction bases not matched to a gene: 17. The CDR3 is made up of 18 amino acids. The CDR3 DNA reads TGTGCCAGCTCCCTCACTGGACAGGGCGTTATCAGGACCGGGGAGCTGTTTTTT. Translating gives CASSLTGQGVIRTGELFF.

The chain couples TRBV5-6 to TRBJ1-1; D unresolved. This CDR3 spans 13 amino acids. The V gene's germline CDR1 is SGHDT and CDR2 YYEEEE. V shed 0 bases and J shed 3 bases, with 6 bases lying between them. CDR3 DNA sequence: TGTGCCAGCAGCTTGGTAAGCGACACTGAAGCTTTCTTT. This encodes CASSLVSDTEAFF.

This chain links TRBV28 with TRBJ2-4; tentative D call: TRBD2 (6 bases). CDR1 is MDHEN and CDR2 is SYDVKM in the germline V gene. The CDR3 loop spans 15 amino acids. V lost 7 bases, J lost 4 bases, and 17 bases lay in between. This CDR3 is CASTTPGTGKNIQYF. CDR3 DNA: TGTGCCAGCACCACTCCCGGGACTGGGAAAAACATTCAGTACTTC.

This chain uses TRBV3-1 (or the pseudogene TRBV3-2) with TRBJ2-3; 8 nucleotides agree with TRBD2. There are 14 residues in the CDR3. The trim removed 5 bases at V and 4 bases at J, leaving 5 bases unmatched. CDR1 is LGHDT, CDR2 YNNKEL, per germline (reference sequence). DNA for the CDR3: TGTGCCAGCAGCGCTAGCGGGCGGGCAGATACGCAGTATTTT. Its protein is CASSASGRADTQYF.

The V gene is TRBV14, the J gene TRBJ2-6; a possible D gene is TRBD1 (6 bases). The CDR3 contains 15 residues. The germline V gene has CDR1 SGHDN and CDR2 FVKESK. V was shortened by 5 bases and J by 2 bases, with 10 bases between the two germline ends. This CDR3 is CASSFTGTGANVLTF. In DNA, the CDR3 is TGTGCCAGCAGCTTCACAGGGACTGGGGCCAACGTCCTGACTTTC.